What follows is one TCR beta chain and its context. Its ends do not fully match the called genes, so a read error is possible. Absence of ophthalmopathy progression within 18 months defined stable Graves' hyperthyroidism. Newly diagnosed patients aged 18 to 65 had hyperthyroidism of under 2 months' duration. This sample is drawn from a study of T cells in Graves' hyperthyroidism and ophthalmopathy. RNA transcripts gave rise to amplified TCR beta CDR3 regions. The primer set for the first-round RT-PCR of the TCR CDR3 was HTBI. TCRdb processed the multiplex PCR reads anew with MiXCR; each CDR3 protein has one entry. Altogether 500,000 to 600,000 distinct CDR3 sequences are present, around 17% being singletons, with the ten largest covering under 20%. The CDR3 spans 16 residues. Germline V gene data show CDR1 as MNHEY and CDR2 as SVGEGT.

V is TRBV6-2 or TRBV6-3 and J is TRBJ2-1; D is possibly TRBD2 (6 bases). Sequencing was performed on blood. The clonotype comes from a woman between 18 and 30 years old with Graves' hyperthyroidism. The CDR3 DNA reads TGTGCCAGCAGCTACTTCCGGGACTCCGAAAAAAATGAGCAGTTCTTC. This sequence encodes CASSYFRDSEKNEQFF.